A selection of T cell receptor beta chains follows, all from one sample in a study of T cell responses to AZD1222 COVID-19 vaccine. Profiling relied on immunoSEQ multiplex PCR, and the TCRdb table lists in-frame clones only, not all of them. The data hold fewer than 150,000 clones, with about 85% observed a single time. Source: peripheral blood, taken on day 0 of AZD1222 vaccination. These receptors came from an adult in good health. Both conserved end residues are part of each CDR3. The D gene is left open where the match is weak. Size values are once, few and many counts, or a class for expanded clones, and some rows have none.

once,TRBD2,TRBJ2-2,TRBV3-1/TRBV3-2,CASSQLMAGDTGELFF,TGTGCCAGCAGCCAACTAATGGCGGGGGACACCGGGGAGCTGTTTTTT
-,TRBD2,TRBJ2-7,TRBV11-2,CASSPRTSGGPWEQYF,TGTGCCAGCAGCCCACGGACTAGCGGGGGGCCGTGGGAGCAGTACTTC
-,-,TRBJ2-7,TRBV7-9,CASSLGVNEQYF,TGTGCCAGCAGCTTAGGGGTCAACGAGCAGTACTTC
once,TRBD1,TRBJ2-2,TRBV10-3,CAISLDRADTGELFF,TGTGCCATCAGCTTAGACAGGGCCGACACCGGGGAGCTGTTTTTT
-,-,TRBJ1-1,TRBV6-5,CASRTIGEGTEAFF,TGTGCCAGCAGAACAATCGGGGAGGGCACTGAAGCTTTCTTT
many,TRBD1,TRBJ2-5,TRBV18,CASSPGQGKQETQYF,TGTGCCAGCTCACCGGGACAGGGGAAACAAGAGACCCAGTACTTC
-,TRBD2,TRBJ2-7,TRBV30,CAWIGSTSGGQYF,TGTGCCTGGATCGGTTCGACTAGCGGGGGGCAGTACTTC
-,-,TRBJ1-1,TRBV11-3,CASSPIHRELNTEAFF,TGTGCCAGCAGTCCTATACACAGGGAACTGAACACTGAAGCTTTCTTT
-,-,TRBJ1-2,TRBV20-1,CSAAGYYGYTF,TGCAGTGCCGCGGGTTACTATGGCTACACCTTC
-,TRBD2,TRBJ2-7,TRBV7-2,CASSLTPGGPYEQYF,TGTGCCAGCAGCTTAACCCCGGGGGGACCCTACGAGCAGTACTTC
-,TRBD1,TRBJ2-5,TRBV2,CASTLGTGLQETQYF,TGTGCCAGCACCCTCGGGACAGGACTTCAAGAGACCCAGTACTTC
-,-,TRBJ1-5,TRBV19,CASSTLDQFQPQHF,TGTGCCAGTAGTACCCTTGATCAATTCCAGCCCCAGCATTTT
once,-,TRBJ1-2,TRBV3-1/TRBV3-2,CASSQEGRMVYGYTF,TGTGCCAGCAGCCAAGAGGGTAGGATGGTATATGGCTACACCTTC
once,-,TRBJ1-1,TRBV19,CASSIVGRAVTEAFF,TGTGCCAGTAGTATAGTGGGCAGGGCTGTCACTGAAGCTTTCTTT
once,-,TRBJ2-1,TRBV5-1,CASSPGQGPLPYDYNEQFF,TGCGCCAGCAGTCCCGGGCAGGGGCCTCTTCCATACGATTACAATGAGCAGTTCTTC
-,-,TRBJ1-5,TRBV4-1,CASSQDGGLGNQPQHF,TGCGCCAGCAGCCAAGATGGAGGTTTAGGCAATCAGCCCCAGCATTTT
few,-,TRBJ2-5,TRBV27,CASSSGGLPETQYF,TGTGCCAGCAGTTCCGGGGGCCTCCCAGAGACCCAGTACTTC
-,TRBD1,TRBJ2-5,TRBV7-9,CASSERQGGETQYF,TGTGCCAGCAGCGAGAGACAGGGTGGAGAGACCCAGTACTTC
-,TRBD2,TRBJ2-5,TRBV6-5,CASSYSRAGGQETQYF,TGTGCCAGCAGTTACTCGAGGGCGGGGGGCCAAGAGACCCAGTACTTC
-,-,TRBJ1-1,TRBV28,CASSLGGGPRNTEAFF,TGTGCCAGCAGCCTTGGCGGGGGGCCGCGGAACACTGAAGCTTTCTTT
once,-,TRBJ1-1,TRBV7-2,CASSPMGAVGNTEAFF,TGTGCCAGCAGCCCCATGGGTGCGGTCGGGAACACTGAAGCTTTCTTT
-,-,TRBJ2-1,TRBV5-1,CASRVADGSYNEQFF,TGCGCCAGCAGGGTTGCAGACGGCTCCTACAATGAGCAGTTCTTC